The 17 T cell receptor beta chains below all came from one sample that was sequenced in a study of cytomegalovirus exposure and HLA in healthy donors. This PCR relied on a set of 60 Vbeta primers and 13 Jbeta primers. Data came from immunoSEQ multiplex PCR; TCRdb stores just in-frame clones and leaves some out. The sample shows some 70,000 clones, approximately 78% of them seen only once. Sequencing was carried out using PBMCs. These receptors came from a human donor in good health.

This chain uses TRBV27 with TRBJ2-6; the D is unclear. The CDR3 extends over 15 amino acids. Germline V gene sequence: CDR1 MNHEY, CDR2 SMNVEV (reference sequence). V dropped 6 bases and J dropped 2 bases, with 11 bases sitting between them. In nucleotides, the CDR3 is TGTGCCAGCAGGTTAAAACCTACTGGGGCCAACGTCCTGACTTTC. Translation gives CASRLKPTGANVLTF.

The chain recombines TRBV5-6 with TRBJ1-1; D call uncertain. Germline V gives CDR1 SGHDT, CDR2 YYEEEE. With 4 bases removed from V and 1 base from J, the gap between germline ends came to 26 bases. The CDR3 runs 19 residues. CDR3 protein: CASSGRSRDWALTNTEAFF. Here the CDR3 DNA reads TGTGCCAGCAGCGGAAGGTCTCGGGATTGGGCATTGACGAACACTGAAGCTTTCTTT.

This chain connects TRBV2 to TRBJ2-3; D may be TRBD2 (7 bases). The length of the CDR3 is 14 residues. The germline V gene encodes CDR1 SNHLY and CDR2 FYNNEI. V lost 2 bases, J lost 5 bases, and 11 bases lay in between. DNA for the CDR3: TGTGCCAGCAGTGAACGGGGGGCGGGAGATACGCAGTATTTT. This translates into CASSERGAGDTQYF.

The chain's CDR3 is CSAKGNNEQFF. The CDR3 region has the DNA TGCAGTGCTAAGGGGAACAATGAGCAGTTCTTC. The chain carries TRBV20-1 and TRBJ2-1; a weak D match, TRBD1 (5 bases). The CDR3 is 11 amino acids. Germline V gene sequence: CDR1 DFQATT, CDR2 SNEGSKA (reference sequence). V shed 4 bases and J shed 5 bases, with 6 bases lying between them.

This clone was counted only a few times. J is TRBJ2-3 and V is TRBV5-1; D gene unclear. V was cut by 4 bases and J by 5 bases, with 14 bases left in between. The CDR3 totals 14 residues. The germline V gene has CDR1 SGHRS and CDR2 YFSETQ. CDR3 in DNA: TGCGCCAGCAGCCTCACCCAGACGGGAGATACGCAGTATTTT. It encodes CASSLTQTGDTQYF. Combining the CDR3 with reference TRBV5-1 and TRBJ2-3 gives the whole variable domain KAGVTQTPRYLIKTRGQQVTLSCSPISGHRSVSWYQQTPGQGLQFLFEYFSETQRNKGNFPGRFSGRQFSNSRSEMNVSTLELGDSALYLCASSLTQTGDTQYFGPGTRLTVL.

The table lists this clone with a count of one. The chain carries TRBV27 and TRBJ1-2; possible D gene TRBD1, 5 bases. CDR3 length: 14 amino acids. Germline V CDR1 and CDR2: MNHEY, SMNVEV (reference sequence). With 3 bases removed from V and 4 bases from J, the gap between germline ends came to 12 bases. This chain's CDR3 is CASSLGGARYGYTF. In nucleotides, the CDR3 is TGTGCCAGCAGTTTGGGTGGGGCCCGCTATGGCTACACCTTC.

The chain carries TRBV6-4 and TRBJ1-6; no clear D. The CDR3 is made up of 13 amino acids. V dropped 4 bases and J dropped 5 bases, with 6 bases sitting between them. Germline V lookup: CDR1 MRHNA, CDR2 SNTAGT. This CDR3 is CASSGGDNSPLHF. The CDR3 region has the DNA TGTGCCAGCAGTGGCGGGGATAATTCACCCCTCCACTTT.

As regards this clone: Sequence at one end of the junction differs from germline and may be a read error. V gene TRBV7-9 combines with J gene TRBJ2-3; TRBD2 matches 8 bases. The germline CDR1 and CDR2 sequences are SEHNR and FQNEAQ (reference sequence). The CDR3 contains 18 residues. The CDR3 protein is CSSRLGVIAGTFTDTQYF. As DNA, the CDR3 is TGTTCCAGCAGATTAGGGGTCATAGCGGGGACATTCACAGATACGCAGTATTTT.

This chain links TRBV19 with TRBJ1-6; 11 bases fit TRBD1. Germline V gene sequence: CDR1 LNHDA, CDR2 SQIVND (reference sequence). This CDR3 is built from 17 residues. Trimming cost V 0 bases and J 10 bases; bases outside gene matches: 8. The CDR3 DNA reads TGTGCCAGTAGTATAGAGTTCGGACAGGGGGCACAGTCACCCCTCCACTTT. Encoded protein: CASSIEFGQGAQSPLHF.

The gene calls are TRBV2 and TRBJ1-5; 9 bases line up with TRBD1. CDR3 length equals 14 residues. The ends lost 5 bases at V and 5 bases at J; junction bases unmatched: 4. CDR1 SNHLY and CDR2 FYNNEI come from the germline V gene. For the CDR3, the DNA is TGTGCCAGCAGTCGGGACAGGGTCGATCAGCCCCAGCATTTT. This codes for CASSRDRVDQPQHF. The full variable domain, with the rest looked up from reference TRBV2 and TRBJ1-5, is EPEVTQTPSHQVTQMGQEVILRCVPISNHLYFYWYRQILGQKVEFLVSFYNNEISEKSEIFDDQFSVERPDGSNFTLKIRSTKLEDSAMYFCASSRDRVDQPQHFGDGTRLSIL.

V usage is TRBV2 and J usage is TRBJ2-7; weak D call: TRBD2 (6 bases). Trimming left V 7 bases short and J 9 bases short, with 16 bases between. The germline V gene encodes CDR1 SNHLY and CDR2 FYNNEI. This CDR3 has 12 amino acids. The CDR3 spells CASKAGGMGQYF. CDR3 DNA: TGTGCCAGCAAAGCGGGCGGGATGGGGCAGTACTTC.

This chain links TRBV21-1 with TRBJ1-4; the D call in the table, TRBD1, was not verified against the DNA. TRBV21-1 is listed as a pseudogene. The CDR3 length is 15 residues. CDR3 amino acids: CASTTGGRTNEKLFF. CDR3 nucleotides: TGTGCCAGCACGACAGGGGGCAGGACTAATGAAAAACTGTTTTTT.

The chain links TRBV18 to TRBJ2-7, with D perhaps TRBD2 (7 bases). The CDR3 spans 15 residues. Germline CDR1 and CDR2: KGHSH and LQKENI. V lost 2 bases and J 1 base, leaving 12 bases between the germline ends. The CDR3 loop is CASSPAGAPSYEQYF. CDR3 coding DNA: TGTGCCAGCTCACCAGCGGGGGCACCGTCCTACGAGCAGTACTTC. Drawing the rest from reference TRBV18 and TRBJ2-7, the complete variable domain is NAGVMQNPRHLVRRRGQEARLRCSPMKGHSHVYWYRQLPEEGLKFMVYLQKENIIDESGMPKERFSAEFPKEGPSILRIQQVVRGDSAAYFCASSPAGAPSYEQYFGPGTRLTVT.

This chain links TRBV28 with TRBJ1-5; 8 positions agree with TRBD1. From germline, CDR1 is MDHEN and CDR2 SYDVKM. V lost 5 bases and J lost 7; bases outside the gene matches: 7. The length of the CDR3 is 14 residues. The DNA for the CDR3 is TGTGCCAGCAGTGTCAGGGGGCGCGAGCAGCCCCAGCATTTT. This translates into CASSVRGREQPQHF.

This clone occurred a few times. The V gene is TRBV19, the J gene TRBJ1-1; TRBD1 is a possible D gene (5 bases). The CDR3 is 13 amino acids. Germline V lookup: CDR1 LNHDA, CDR2 SQIVND (reference sequence). V gave up 1 base and J gave up 8 bases, with 11 bases separating them. In DNA form, the CDR3 reads TGTGCCAGTAGTATAGGCAGACAGTCGGAAGCTTTCTTT. Its translation is CASSIGRQSEAFF.

This chain links TRBV19 with TRBJ1-6; 8 bases fit TRBD1. The ends lost 10 bases at V and 0 bases at J; junction bases unmatched: 8. The CDR3 contains 16 residues. Looked up from germline, CDR1 is LNHDA and CDR2 is SQIVND (reference sequence). The CDR3 spells CATQQGAGSYNSPLHF. In DNA form, the CDR3 reads TGTGCCACCCAGCAGGGGGCAGGCTCCTATAATTCACCCCTCCACTTT.

This chain joins TRBV30 and TRBJ2-3, with 13 bases fitting TRBD2. This CDR3 has 15 amino acids. The V gene end was trimmed by 0 bases and the J gene end by 6 bases; junction bases not matched to a gene: 3. Germline CDR1 reads GTSNPN; CDR2 reads SVGIG (reference sequence). CDR3 bases: TGTGCCTGGAGTGTTACTAGCGGGGGGGTGGATACGCAGTATTTT. Amino acid sequence: CAWSVTSGGVDTQYF.